Listed here is a single T cell receptor (beta chain). This record comes from a study of memory CD4+ T cells and cytomegalovirus serostatus. The sort gate was single viable CD3+CD4+CD8-CD45RO+ cells for memory CD4+ T cells. CMV serostatus came from serum IgG against pp150, pp28, p38, p52. Method: immunoSEQ multiplex PCR; TCRdb's copy keeps in-frame clones and lacks some. The table includes about 60,000 clones, about four fifths detected once. Germline V CDR1 and CDR2: SGHNT, YYREEE (reference sequence). Trimming at V came to 0 bases and at J to 6 bases, leaving 3 bases not matched to a gene. CDR3 length: 14 amino acids.

This clonotype was obtained from an adult in good health and CMV-seronegative. Some clones in this sample may be carry-over from other donors' samples. Sequencing input: memory CD4+ T cells from blood. This sequence joins TRBV5-4 and TRBJ1-2; 9 bases map to TRBD1. The CDR3 DNA follows: TGTGCCAGCAGCTTGGTAGGGACAGGGAATGGCTACACCTTC. It is translated as CASSLVGTGNGYTF.